This T cell receptor (beta chain) was recovered during a study of cytomegalovirus exposure and HLA in healthy donors. Overall study results and limits: Analysis performed later found around 15,000 TCR beta sequences associated with HLA alleles at 0.05 false discovery rate. In an earlier analysis, about 87% or about 30%: the productive usage of most TCR beta V segments. TCR sequences were mostly rare, though some public TCRs occurred in many donors.

This clone was detected a few times. Its antigen is unidentified. Amplification used 60 Vbeta primers and 13 Jbeta primers. Some clones are missing from TCRdb's copy, which holds only in-frame ones; the method was immunoSEQ multiplex PCR. The sample includes 80,000 to 100,000 clones, about four fifths of them seen just once. Germline values: CDR1 MDHEN, CDR2 SYDVKM. This CDR3 is built from 13 residues. V lost 3 bases, J lost 2 bases, and 1 base stayed unmatched. J is TRBJ2-7 and V is TRBV28; 7 bases line up with TRBD1. The source of this sequence is a human donor in good health. Sequencing input: PBMCs. The CDR3, as DNA: TGTGCCAGCAGTTTGGGGACAGCCTACGAGCAGTACTTC. Amino acids: CASSLGTAYEQYF. Supplemented by reference TRBV28 and TRBJ2-7, the full variable domain reads DVKVTQSSRYLVKRTGEKVFLECVQDMDHENMFWYRQDPGLGLRLIYFSYDVKMKEKGDIPEGYSVSREKKERFSLILESASTNQTSMYLCASSLGTAYEQYFGPGTRLTVT.